This entry lists 26 T cell receptor beta chains sequenced from one sample in a study of blood T cell repertoires in COVID-19. TCRdb's table, derived via immunoSEQ multiplex PCR, lists solely in-frame clones and lacks some. The sample lists 100,000 to 150,000 clones, approximately 87% occurring once. The sample taken for sequencing was peripheral blood. The receptors derive from a man between 50 and 59 years old with acute or convalescent COVID-19.

The rearrangement joins TRBV5-6 to TRBJ2-2; 7 bases fit TRBD2. The CDR3 length is 17 residues. The germline CDR1 and CDR2 sequences are SGHDT and YYEEEE. V shed 2 bases, J shed 6 bases, and the junction held 13 bases outside the gene matches. The CDR3 loop reads CASSFRRSGTGAGELFF. DNA for the CDR3: TGTGCCAGCAGCTTCAGGCGCAGCGGGACCGGGGCCGGGGAGCTGTTTTTT.

As for this clone: Other nucleotide sequences from this sample produce the same CDR3. The V call is TRBV6-4, the J call TRBJ2-1; 11 bases match TRBD2. The ends lost 0 bases at V and 7 bases at J; junction bases unmatched: 2. Germline V gene data show CDR1 as MRHNA and CDR2 as SNTAGT. The CDR3 runs to 15 residues. CDR3 in amino acids: CASSDSTSGSNEQFF. In DNA, the CDR3 is TGTGCCAGCAGTGACTCAACTAGCGGGAGTAATGAGCAGTTCTTC.

This clone was seen just once. V is TRBV30 and J is TRBJ1-5; D may be TRBD1 (5 bases). The CDR3 runs to 16 residues. From germline, CDR1 is GTSNPN and CDR2 SVGIG (reference sequence). V shed 2 bases and J shed 2 bases, with 16 bases lying between them. The CDR3 region is CAWSPSARGGNQPQHF. CDR3 nucleotides: TGTGCCTGGAGTCCCTCCGCTAGGGGCGGCAATCAGCCCCAGCATTTT.

This CDR3 reads CASSQDSNYGYTF. CDR3 coding DNA: TGCGCCAGCAGCCAGGACAGTAACTATGGCTACACCTTC. The chain recombines TRBV5-1 with TRBJ1-2; a possible D gene is TRBD1 (6 bases). V was pared by 4 bases and J by 1 base, with 8 bases between. The CDR3 has 13 residues. The germline V gene encodes CDR1 SGHRS and CDR2 YFSETQ.

This chain uses TRBV27 with TRBJ2-1; tentative D call: TRBD2 (5 bases). Germline V gives CDR1 MNHEY, CDR2 SMNVEV (reference sequence). V lost 8 bases to trimming and J lost 4 bases, with 9 bases between them. This CDR3 comprises 12 residues. CDR3 sequence (DNA): TGTGCCAGCGAGGGAATGTACAATGAGCAGTTCTTC. This encodes CASEGMYNEQFF.

This chain connects TRBV6-5 to TRBJ1-2; D gene uncertain. The ends were cut back, 4 bases at V and 4 bases at J, with 13 bases in the middle. Germline CDR1 MNHEY, CDR2 SVGAGI. This CDR3 is 14 amino acids long. In DNA form, the CDR3 reads TGTGCCAGCAGTTCCCCGGTGGTCGGCTATGGCTACACCTTC. This gives the protein CASSSPVVGYGYTF.

This chain links TRBV7-6 with TRBJ2-5; TRBD1 agrees at 8 bases. Germline trimming cut 2 bases from V and 2 bases from J; bases unmatched to any gene: 4. CDR1 SGHVS and CDR2 FNYEAQ come from the germline V gene. The CDR3 contains 15 residues. CDR3 amino acids: CASSLYQGAQETQYF. CDR3 nucleotide sequence: TGTGCCAGCAGCTTATATCAGGGGGCACAAGAGACCCAGTACTTC.

This clone was observed a single time. This chain connects TRBV10-2 to TRBJ2-7; TRBD1 matches 9 bases. V lost 2 bases and J lost 4; bases outside the gene matches: 3. This CDR3 is built from 14 residues. CDR1 is WSHSY and CDR2 is SAAADI in the germline V gene. The CDR3 region is CASSENRGQYEQYF. CDR3 nucleotide sequence: TGCGCCAGCAGTGAGAACAGGGGGCAATACGAGCAGTACTTC.

This clone was seen more than once but under ten times. This sequence joins TRBV9 and TRBJ2-3, with 8 bases matching TRBD2. V lost 0 bases to trimming and J lost 4 bases; unmatched junction nucleotides: 4. This CDR3 contains 15 residues. Germline V CDR1 and CDR2: SGDLS, YYNGEE. CDR3 sequence reads: CASSVAGGPSDTQYF. DNA for the CDR3: TGTGCCAGCAGCGTAGCGGGAGGGCCGTCAGATACGCAGTATTTT.

The chain recombines TRBV11-3 with TRBJ2-1, with TRBD2 matching over 7 bases. CDR1 SGHNT and CDR2 YENEEA come from the germline V gene. The V segment lost 1 base and the J segment 8 bases; nucleotides outside the gene matches: 2. This CDR3 contains 13 residues. The CDR3 loop is CASSLGLAHEQFF. The CDR3 region has the DNA TGTGCCAGCAGCTTAGGACTAGCCCATGAGCAGTTCTTC. Drawing the rest from reference TRBV11-3 and TRBJ2-1, the complete variable domain is EAGVVQSPRYKIIEKKQPVAFWCNPISGHNTLYWYLQNLGQGPELLIRYENEEAVDDSQLPKDRFSAERLKGVDSTLKIQPAELGDSAVYLCASSLGLAHEQFFGPGTRLTVL.

The chain recombines TRBV6-1 with TRBJ2-4, with D possibly matching TRBD1 (6 bases). The V and J ends lost 0 bases and 0 bases respectively, with 15 bases between them. Germline lookup yields CDR1 MNHNS and CDR2 SASEGT. The CDR3 contains 18 residues. The CDR3 here is CASSEASYRVGAKNIQYF. Written as DNA, the CDR3 is TGTGCCAGCAGTGAAGCCTCGTACAGGGTTGGAGCCAAAAACATTCAGTACTTC.

This clone has only one observation. The rearrangement uses TRBV3-1 (or the pseudogene TRBV3-2) and TRBJ2-1; D might be TRBD1 (6 bases). In germline, CDR1 is LGHDT, CDR2 YNNKEL (reference sequence). Trimming left V 0 bases short and J 1 base short, with 16 bases between. This CDR3 comprises 18 residues. The CDR3 DNA sequence: TGTGCCAGCAGCCAAGATAGGGGCTTAGGACAGTCCTACAATGAGCAGTTCTTC. Its protein is CASSQDRGLGQSYNEQFF.

This chain uses TRBV5-4 with TRBJ2-7, with 13 bases identical to TRBD2. This CDR3 region has 17 residues. Germline CDR1 reads SGHNT; CDR2 reads YYREEE (reference sequence). J gave up 0 bases and V 4 bases, and 7 bases lay outside the gene matches. The CDR3 loop reads CASSEGTSGILSYEQYF. In DNA, the CDR3 is TGTGCCAGCAGCGAAGGGACTAGCGGGATTCTCTCCTACGAGCAGTACTTC.

This clone was recorded a few times. V is TRBV9 and J is TRBJ1-3; possible D gene TRBD1, 6 bases. This CDR3 is 14 amino acids long. The ends were cut back, 0 bases at V and 9 bases at J, with 13 bases in the middle. Germline CDR1 and CDR2: SGDLS and YYNGEE. CDR3 sequence: CASSVVTQGGTIYF. CDR3 bases: TGTGCCAGCAGCGTAGTAACACAGGGTGGCACCATATATTTT.

The J gene is TRBJ2-1, the V gene TRBV3-1 (or the pseudogene TRBV3-2); TRBD2 might be the D (6 bases). CDR1 is LGHDT and CDR2 is YNNKEL in the germline V gene (reference sequence). The CDR3 length is 16 residues. V was pared by 0 bases and J by 4 bases, with 13 bases between. CDR3 sequence reads: CASSQEGLARYNEQFF. DNA for the CDR3: TGTGCCAGCAGCCAAGAGGGGCTAGCGAGATACAATGAGCAGTTCTTC.

The rearrangement uses TRBV18 and TRBJ1-6; tentative D call: TRBD1 (5 bases). In germline, CDR1 is KGHSH, CDR2 LQKENI. This CDR3 spans 16 amino acids. Trimming took 3 bases from V and 1 from J, leaving 10 bases between them. CDR3 nucleotides: TGTGCCAGCTCACCCAGGGATGCGTCCTATAATTCACCCCTCCACTTT. This encodes CASSPRDASYNSPLHF.

The chain links TRBV18 to TRBJ1-6; TRBD1 agrees at 9 bases. The CDR3 has 16 amino acids. The trim removed 4 bases at V and 7 bases at J, leaving 8 bases unmatched. Germline CDR1 reads KGHSH; CDR2 reads LQKENI. DNA of the CDR3: TGTGCCAGCTCACAACAGGGGGCAACAGGGAATTCACCCCTCCACTTT. Its translation: CASSQQGATGNSPLHF.

The chain has TRBV19 and TRBJ1-1, with a tentative D call TRBD1 (5 bases). The CDR3 has 13 amino acids. Trimming shortened V by 4 bases and J by 5 bases, and 11 bases separated the two germline ends. Germline CDR1 reads LNHDA; CDR2 reads SQIVND (reference sequence). The CDR3 DNA sequence: TGTGCCAGTAGTAAGGGACTGGGGACTGAAGCTTTCTTT. Translation: CASSKGLGTEAFF.

V is TRBV6-5 and J is TRBJ1-2; D unresolved. This CDR3 is 14 amino acids long. Germline-derived CDR1 and CDR2 are MNHEY and SVGAGI. Trimming removed 0 bases from V and 6 bases from J, with 11 bases in between. CDR3 in DNA: TGTGCCAGCAGTTACTCCTCGGGTGAGGATGGCTACACCTTC. Translation: CASSYSSGEDGYTF.

The chain combines TRBV3-1 (or the pseudogene TRBV3-2) with TRBJ1-6, with 7 bases aligning to TRBD1. Losses at the gene ends were 2 bases for V and 10 bases for J; bases not matched to a gene: 2. The CDR3 sequence is 13 residues long. Per germline, CDR1 LGHDT and CDR2 YNNKEL (reference sequence). The CDR3 sequence: CASSQPQGSPLHF. CDR3 sequence (DNA): TGTGCCAGCAGCCAACCACAGGGGTCACCCCTCCACTTT.

In its sample, this clone was seen a few times. The CDR3 DNA sequence: TGTGCCAGCAGCTTAGGGAGCGGAGCTAACTATGGCTACACCTTC. Translating gives CASSLGSGANYGYTF. The V gene is TRBV7-8, the J gene TRBJ1-2; D uncertain. V was cut by 1 base and J by 0 bases, with 9 bases left in between. The CDR3 has 15 amino acids. Germline V gene sequence: CDR1 SGHVS, CDR2 FQNEAQ.

This chain uses TRBV6-6 with TRBJ2-1; TRBD1 might be the D (7 bases). Trimming removed 6 bases from V and 4 bases from J, with 13 bases in between. CDR3 length equals 14 residues. Germline lookup yields CDR1 MNHNY and CDR2 SVGAGI (reference sequence). The DNA of the CDR3 is TGTGCCAGCAGGGGGGGACAGCCTTACAATGAGCAGTTCTTC. It translates to CASRGGQPYNEQFF.

The chain combines TRBV4-1 with TRBJ2-7, with D possibly matching TRBD2 (5 bases). V lost 6 bases and J lost 2, with 11 bases in between. The CDR3 has 13 residues. The germline gives CDR1 MGHRA, CDR2 YSYEKL. For the CDR3, the DNA is TGCGCCAGCAGGAGGGCAGGAGCCTACGAGCAGTACTTC. Translating it yields CASRRAGAYEQYF.

This chain connects TRBV12-3 or TRBV12-4 to TRBJ2-5, with a weak D call TRBD1 (5 bases). V shed 6 bases and J shed 5 bases, with 13 bases lying between them. The CDR3 is 13 amino acids. For the CDR3, the DNA is TGTGCCAGCAGCCTCGACCGACAGGAGACCCAGTACTTC. This sequence encodes CASSLDRQETQYF.

This chain joins TRBV27 and TRBJ2-1; 9 bases line up with TRBD2. CDR3 length: 14 residues. The trim removed 3 bases at V and 9 bases at J, leaving 6 bases unmatched. CDR1 and CDR2 (germline): MNHEY, SMNVEV (reference sequence). The CDR3 DNA reads TGTGCCAGCAGTTTGGGGCTAGCGGGATCTGAGCAGTTCTTC. It is translated as CASSLGLAGSEQFF.

The genes are TRBV7-2 and TRBJ2-7, with 7 bases matching TRBD1. The CDR3 runs to 14 residues. Unmatched junction bases numbered 4, after V lost 5 bases and J lost 0 bases. The germline gives CDR1 SGHTA, CDR2 FQGNSA. The CDR3 here is CASSHDRVSYEQYF. The CDR3, as DNA: TGTGCCAGCAGCCACGACAGGGTCTCCTACGAGCAGTACTTC.